This T cell receptor (beta chain) was obtained from a study of radiation and T cells in renal cell carcinoma. Study-level points and caveats: Top 100 clonotypes averaged around 54% in irradiated versus about 45% in nephrectomy-only tumors. Tumor samples were small regions of around 0.91 g.

The repertoire was sequenced with immunoSEQ multiplex PCR; TCRdb's copy has only in-frame clones and lacks some. Among 18,000 or so clones listed, about 61% were seen once. In its sample, this clone was seen a few times. Its antigen is undetermined. Trimming stripped 5 bases from V and 6 bases from J, with 22 bases between. Germline CDR1 and CDR2: SGHTA and FQGNSA. This CDR3 comprises 16 residues. The treatment is: treatment-naive control, cytoreductive nephrectomy. Control tumor donors were several females and around 11 males, median age roughly 54 years. The starting material was tumor tissue, obtained from a patient whose treatment was nephrectomy without radiotherapy. The TCR was taken from a man between 45 and 60 years old with renal cell carcinoma. The chain joins TRBV7-2 to TRBJ1-2; no firm D call. The CDR3 nucleotides are TGTGCCAGCAGCCTACCCCTGGGTGGCCTAGAGAATGGCTACACCTTC. It translates to CASSLPLGGLENGYTF.